The clone carrying this TCR beta chain has more than one count but fewer than ten. What it binds is unknown. The data were taken from a study of T cell repertoires in cytomegalovirus infection. Study as a whole: The study used recently identified HLA-C-restricted and well-studied HLA-B-restricted CMV epitopes. From public TCR beta signatures came an indication of both CMV infection and matching HLA type.

TCRdb redid the calling of the reads with MiXCR, one entry per CDR3 protein. Of 150,000 or so distinct CDR3 sequences listed, 20% to 25% are singletons. Germline-derived CDR1 and CDR2 are SGHTA and FQGNSA. Trimming cost V 5 bases and J 0 bases, with 20 bases left between them. This CDR3 is 18 amino acids long. General observations from the study: Public TCR beta family frequency separated CMV-and-HLA carriers, including in an independent cohort. Across the ex vivo response, the dominant clonotypes were HLA-C-restricted CMV-specific TCR beta clonotypes.

The V and J genes are TRBV7-2 and TRBJ2-1; the D is unclear. The sequenced sample was CD8+ T cells from cultured PBMCs, obtained from culture after CMV antigen stimulation. The sequence was collected from a human donor in good health (CMV status not recorded). Some clones in this sample may be carry-over from other donors' samples. The CDR3 protein is CASSLPDGSLSSYNEQFF. The DNA of the CDR3 is TGTGCCAGCAGCCTACCAGACGGATCCCTTAGCTCCTACAATGAGCAGTTCTTC.